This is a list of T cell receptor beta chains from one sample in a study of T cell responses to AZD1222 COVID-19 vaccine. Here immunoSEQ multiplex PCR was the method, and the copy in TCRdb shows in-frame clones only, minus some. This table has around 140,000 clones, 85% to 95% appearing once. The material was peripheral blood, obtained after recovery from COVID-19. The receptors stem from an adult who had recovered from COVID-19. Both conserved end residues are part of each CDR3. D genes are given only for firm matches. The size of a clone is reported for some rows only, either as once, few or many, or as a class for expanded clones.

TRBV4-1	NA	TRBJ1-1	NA	CASSQGALNTEAFF	TGCGCCAGCAGCCAGGGAGCCTTGAACACTGAAGCTTTCTTT
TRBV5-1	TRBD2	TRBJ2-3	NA	CASSLETSKADTQYF	TGCGCCAGCAGCTTGGAGACTAGCAAGGCAGATACGCAGTATTTT
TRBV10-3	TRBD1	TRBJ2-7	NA	CAISGAGTGVPYEQYF	TGTGCCATCAGTGGAGCGGGGACAGGGGTCCCCTACGAGCAGTACTTC
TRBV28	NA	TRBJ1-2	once	CASSFGQNYGYTF	TGTGCCAGCAGTTTCGGACAGAACTATGGCTACACCTTC
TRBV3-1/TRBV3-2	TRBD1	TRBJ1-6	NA	CASSLGQGHNSPLHF	TGTGCCAGCAGCCTAGGACAGGGGCATAATTCACCCCTCCACTTT
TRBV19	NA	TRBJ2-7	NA	CASSMTHAAGEQYF	TGTGCCAGTAGTATGACCCACGCCGCGGGCGAGCAGTACTTC
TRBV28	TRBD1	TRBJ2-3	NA	CASSPPGQGAGVGTDTQYF	TGTGCCAGCAGCCCCCCGGGACAGGGGGCCGGGGTAGGGACAGATACGCAGTATTTT
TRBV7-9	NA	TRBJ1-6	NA	CASSPSNSPLHF	TGTGCCAGCAGCCCCTCGAATTCACCCCTCCACTTT
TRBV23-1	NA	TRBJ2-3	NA	CASSRDTPGRRDTQYF	TGCGCCAGCAGCCGCGACACCCCAGGTCGAAGAGATACGCAGTATTTT
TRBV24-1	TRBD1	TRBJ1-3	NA	CATSAGPGQGFSGNTIYF	TGTGCCACCAGTGCCGGACCGGGACAGGGTTTTTCTGGAAACACCATATATTTT